This T cell receptor beta chain stems from a study of OX40 agonist ivuxolimab in advanced cancers. General study points: Within 6 weeks, CD4+ and CD8+ blood T cells expanded clonally at 0.1 to 3.0 mg/kg.

Clones were read by immunoSEQ multiplex PCR, and TCRdb kept only the in-frame ones, dropping some. The profile shows 30,000 to 45,000 clones, 65% to 90% of them singletons. Exclusion applied to patients with autoimmune disease history or systemic immunosuppression. Worth noting for this clone: Its antigen is still unknown.

Germline CDR1 LNHDA, CDR2 SQIVND (reference sequence). CDR3 length: 13 residues. V lost 4 bases to trimming and J lost 5 bases; unmatched junction nucleotides: 2. The sequence was collected from an adult with an advanced solid tumor such as melanoma, head and neck, liver or kidney cancer. The input for sequencing was CD4+ or CD8+ T cells sorted from blood, taken in a trial of the OX40 agonist ivuxolimab. This chain joins TRBV19 and TRBJ1-5; TRBD1 matches 7 bases. CDR3 sequence reads: CASSSDRDQPQHF. CDR3 coding DNA: TGTGCCAGTAGTAGTGACAGGGATCAGCCCCAGCATTTT. Complete variable domain (other parts from reference TRBV19 and TRBJ1-5): DGGITQSPKYLFRKEGQNVTLSCEQNLNHDAMYWYRQDPGQGLRLIYYSQIVNDFQKGDIAEGYSVSREKKESFPLTVTSAQKNPTAFYLCASSSDRDQPQHFGDGTRLSIL.